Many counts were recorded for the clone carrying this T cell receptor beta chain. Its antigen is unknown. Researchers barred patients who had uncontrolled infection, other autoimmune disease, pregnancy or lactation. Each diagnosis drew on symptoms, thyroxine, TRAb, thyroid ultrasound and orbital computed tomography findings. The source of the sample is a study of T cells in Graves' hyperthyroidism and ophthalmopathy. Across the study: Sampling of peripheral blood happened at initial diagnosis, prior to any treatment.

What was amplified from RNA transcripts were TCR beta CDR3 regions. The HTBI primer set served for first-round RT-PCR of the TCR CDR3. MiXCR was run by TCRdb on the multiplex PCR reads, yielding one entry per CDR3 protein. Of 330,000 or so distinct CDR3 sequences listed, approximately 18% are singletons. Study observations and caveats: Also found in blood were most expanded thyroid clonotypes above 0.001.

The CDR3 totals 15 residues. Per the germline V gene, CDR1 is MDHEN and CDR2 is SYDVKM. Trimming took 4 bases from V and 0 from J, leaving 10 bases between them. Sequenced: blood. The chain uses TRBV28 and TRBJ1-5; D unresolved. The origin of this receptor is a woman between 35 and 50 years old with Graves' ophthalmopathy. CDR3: CASSSPPRSNQPQHF. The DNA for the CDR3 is TGTGCCAGCAGTTCACCCCCCCGTAGCAATCAGCCCCAGCATTTT.